This T cell receptor beta chain derives from a study of cytomegalovirus exposure and HLA in healthy donors. Study background: Among the roughly 400 genotyped donors, about 81% were placed in the Caucasian-associated ancestry cluster.

In the PCR, 60 Vbeta and 13 Jbeta primers were used. TCRdb keeps only in-frame clones here, not all; method: immunoSEQ multiplex PCR. This table has about 52,000 clones, around 70% appearing once. This clone was seen only once. Its specificity is not known. Study results and limitations: A few CMV-associated chains proved CMV antigen-specific in vitro.

Per the germline V gene, CDR1 is MGHDK and CDR2 is SYGVNS. This CDR3 comprises 15 residues. Trimming pared 8 bases from V and 5 bases from J, leaving 19 bases between. V is TRBV25-1 and J is TRBJ2-1; TRBD2 might be the D (5 bases). Sequencing input: PBMCs. The TCR sequence derives from a man aged 18 to 29 in good health and CMV-seronegative. In nucleotides, the CDR3 is TGTGCCAGCCTGGGTCGAGGGCCTTACCACAATGAGCAGTTCTTC. Translated: CASLGRGPYHNEQFF.